One sample yielded the 21 T cell receptor beta chains listed below, sequenced in a study of immune evolution from preneoplasia to lung adenocarcinoma. Only in-frame clones appear in the TCRdb table, and some are missing; sequencing was by immunoSEQ multiplex PCR. The table lists about 4,900 clones, 70% to 80% of them singletons. Input material: FFPE minimally invasive lung adenocarcinoma tissue. The origin of the receptors is a person aged 60-79 years with lung adenocarcinoma.

This clone has more than one count but fewer than ten. The J gene is TRBJ2-1, the V gene TRBV11-2; possibly TRBD1 for D (5 bases). CDR1 is SGHAT and CDR2 is FQNNGV in the germline V gene. The germline V and J ends were trimmed by 4 bases and 6 bases, with 7 bases remaining between them. This CDR3 spans 12 amino acids. The CDR3 nucleotides are TGTGCCAGCAGCTCTCAGGGCAATGAGCAGTTCTTC. As protein: CASSSQGNEQFF.

The CDR3 coding sequence is TGTGCCAGCAGCCCCTGGTCGGGGTCGACGCAGTATTTT. This codes for CASSPWSGSTQYF. The J gene is TRBJ2-3, the V gene TRBV11-3, with a possible D match to TRBD2 (5 bases). Trimming took off 5 bases at V and 9 bases at J, with 15 bases between the two ends. The CDR3 is made up of 13 amino acids. Per the germline V gene, CDR1 is SGHNT and CDR2 is YENEEA.

The chain uses TRBV28 and TRBJ2-3; the D gene is possibly TRBD1 (5 bases). CDR3 length: 13 amino acids. CDR1 is MDHEN and CDR2 is SYDVKM in the germline V gene. Trimming pared 6 bases from V and 1 base from J, leaving 8 bases between. This chain's CDR3 is CASRKQGTDTQYF. For the CDR3, the DNA is TGTGCCAGCAGGAAACAGGGCACAGATACGCAGTATTTT.

V gene TRBV30 combines with J gene TRBJ1-5; 8 bases line up with TRBD1. V was clipped by 0 bases and J by 4 bases; unmatched bases: 5. CDR1 is GTSNPN and CDR2 is SVGIG in the germline V gene (reference sequence). The CDR3 contains 15 residues. The CDR3 nucleotides are TGTGCCTGGAGTGTTGGGACAGGACTGAATCAGCCCCAGCATTTT. Protein: CAWSVGTGLNQPQHF.

The chain combines TRBV10-3 with TRBJ2-1; 9 bases are a match to TRBD2. With 4 bases clipped from V and 6 bases from J, the junction kept 13 bases outside the gene matches. The CDR3 has 17 residues. CDR1 and CDR2 from the germline V gene are ENHRY and SYGVKD. This CDR3 reads CAISGGGVGYVANEQFF. CDR3 DNA sequence: TGTGCCATCAGTGGCGGGGGGGTTGGGTATGTCGCCAATGAGCAGTTCTTC.

This chain uses TRBV19 with TRBJ1-4, with D tentatively TRBD1 (6 bases). The germline V gene encodes CDR1 LNHDA and CDR2 SQIVND (reference sequence). This CDR3 has 16 residues. The V end was cut by 5 bases, the J end by 8 bases, with 21 bases between. The CDR3 is CASSPSQAGEGEKLFF. The CDR3 nucleotides are TGTGCCAGTAGTCCCAGCCAAGCAGGGGAGGGAGAAAAACTGTTTTTT.

The rearrangement joins TRBV7-9 to TRBJ1-4; no clear D gene. CDR3 length: 16 amino acids. The V gene's germline CDR1 is SEHNR and CDR2 FQNEAQ (reference sequence). Deletions cut 1 base from V and 7 bases from J, with 16 bases between. The CDR3 protein is CASSLVSQAWGEKLFF. The CDR3 DNA sequence: TGTGCCAGCAGCTTAGTCTCGCAGGCATGGGGTGAAAAACTGTTTTTT.

There are a few counts of this clone. The gene calls are TRBV27 and TRBJ1-2; unclear D gene. The CDR3 extends over 14 amino acids. Germline CDR1 reads MNHEY; CDR2 reads SMNVEV (reference sequence). The germline V and J ends were trimmed by 0 bases and 5 bases, with 10 bases remaining between them. The CDR3 spells CASSLSVGPYGYTF. The CDR3 DNA sequence: TGTGCCAGCAGTTTATCAGTTGGACCTTATGGCTACACCTTC.

The rearrangement uses TRBV7-2 and TRBJ1-4; no clear D. Trimming cost V 2 bases and J 7 bases, with 11 bases left between them. Looked up from germline, CDR1 is SGHTA and CDR2 is FQGNSA. The CDR3 spans 14 residues. As DNA, the CDR3 is TGTGCCAGCAGCTTAAGGGTAAAGAGTGAAAAACTGTTTTTT. It encodes CASSLRVKSEKLFF.

CDR3: CASSERPGQGYEKLFF. CDR3 coding DNA: TGTGCCAGCAGTGAAAGACCGGGACAGGGGTATGAAAAACTGTTTTTT. The rearrangement uses TRBV6-1 and TRBJ1-4; 10 bases are shared with TRBD1. Germline CDR1 and CDR2: MNHNS and SASEGT. With 2 bases clipped from V and 6 bases from J, the junction kept 6 bases outside the gene matches. This CDR3 region has 16 residues.

This clone was seen a handful of times. The rearrangement uses TRBV23-1 and TRBJ2-2; the D gene is possibly TRBD1 (6 bases). TRBV23-1 is labeled an ORF, and its function is uncertain. V was trimmed by 2 bases and J by 8 bases, leaving 24 bases between them. The CDR3 is 18 amino acids. The CDR3 coding sequence is TGCGCCAGCAGTCAACCCGACAGGCTACAAACTAAAATAGGGGAGCTGTTTTTT. This sequence encodes CASSQPDRLQTKIGELFF.

The chain combines TRBV9 with TRBJ1-6, with D possibly TRBD1 on 5 matching bases. The germline gives CDR1 SGDLS, CDR2 YYNGEE. The CDR3 extends over 18 amino acids. Between the trimmed V and J ends, which lost 0 bases and 2 bases, there was a span of 15 bases. The CDR3 sequence: CASSVGPDPTAYNSPLHF. DNA for the CDR3: TGTGCCAGCAGCGTAGGCCCCGATCCGACAGCCTATAATTCACCCCTCCACTTT.

This clone is deemed large. The gene calls are TRBV28 and TRBJ2-6, with 8 bases fitting TRBD1. The CDR3 runs to 18 residues. Trimming removed 5 bases from V and 0 bases from J; junction bases left unmatched: 9. Germline V gene lookup returns CDR1 MDHEN and CDR2 SYDVKM. In DNA form, the CDR3 reads TGTGCCAGCAGTCTGTCCAGGGGGCGCGGCTCTGGGGCCAACGTCCTGACTTTC. It codes for CASSLSRGRGSGANVLTF.

This rearrangement joins TRBV6-1 to TRBJ2-7; TRBD2 aligns across 11 bases. The CDR3 consists of 16 residues. Germline CDR1 and CDR2: MNHNS and SASEGT. V gave up 4 bases and J gave up 3 bases; unmatched junction bases: 8. CDR3 region: CASSGARLAGNYEQYF. The CDR3 DNA follows: TGTGCCAGCAGTGGCGCGAGACTAGCGGGGAACTACGAGCAGTACTTC.

The rearrangement uses TRBV19 and TRBJ1-3; D is possibly TRBD1 (6 bases). The CDR3 totals 15 residues. CDR1 LNHDA and CDR2 SQIVND come from the germline V gene (reference sequence). V was cut by 0 bases and J by 0 bases, with 6 bases left in between. CDR3: CASSIEDSSGNTIYF. The DNA for the CDR3 is TGTGCCAGTAGTATAGAGGACAGCTCTGGAAACACCATATATTTT.

This clone was detected a few times. This chain connects TRBV11-3 to TRBJ2-7; TRBD1 matches at 7 bases. CDR1 and CDR2 from the germline V gene are SGHNT and YENEEA. Trimming cost V 5 bases and J 4 bases; bases outside gene matches: 11. This CDR3 has 15 amino acids. DNA of the CDR3: TGTGCCAGCAGCCCTATAGACAGGGATACGTACGAGCAGTACTTC. Translating gives CASSPIDRDTYEQYF.

J is TRBJ1-1 and V is TRBV7-3; D uncertain. Trimming removed 5 bases from V and 10 bases from J, with 17 bases in between. Germline-derived CDR1 and CDR2 are SGHTA and FQGTGA. CDR3 length: 13 residues. The CDR3 protein is CASSATRSSAAFF. The CDR3 region has the DNA TGTGCCAGCAGCGCTACGAGGAGCTCCGCAGCTTTCTTT.

This clone showed up just a few times. The sample contains more than one DNA sequence encoding this CDR3. The chain employs TRBV7-6 and TRBJ2-3, with 7 positions matching TRBD2. This CDR3 is built from 18 residues. Germline V gene lookup returns CDR1 SGHVS and CDR2 FNYEAQ. V trimming: 5 bases; J trimming: 1 base; junction bases outside the gene matches: 15. The CDR3 sequence is CASSPYGWVAGGTDTQYF. The CDR3 nucleotides are TGTGCCAGCAGCCCTTATGGGTGGGTCGCGGGGGGCACAGATACGCAGTATTTT.

The genes are TRBV11-3 and TRBJ2-7, with 7 bases identical to TRBD1. The CDR3 sequence is 12 residues long. CDR1 SGHNT and CDR2 YENEEA come from the germline V gene. Trimming cost V 6 bases and J 5 bases; bases outside gene matches: 4. In DNA form, the CDR3 reads TGTGCCAGCAGGCATACAGGGGACGAGCAGTACTTC. This codes for CASRHTGDEQYF.

This clone was detected a few times. The chain is built from TRBV5-8 and TRBJ2-2, with D hard to call. The CDR3 has 15 amino acids. Germline assignment: CDR1 SGHTS and CDR2 YDEGEE. V lost 4 bases and J 4 bases, leaving 14 bases between the germline ends. CDR3 DNA sequence: TGTGCCAGCAGCCCGAGGTTACGCGTCACCGGGGAGCTGTTTTTT. Translation: CASSPRLRVTGELFF.

The chain links TRBV9 to TRBJ2-3; TRBD1 agrees at 10 bases. CDR3 length: 15 residues. Germline CDR1 is SGDLS and CDR2 is YYNGEE. Losses at the gene ends were 4 bases for V and 6 bases for J; bases not matched to a gene: 8. In DNA form, the CDR3 reads TGTGCCAGCAGCAAGACGACAGGGGGCGAGGATACGCAGTATTTT. This gives the protein CASSKTTGGEDTQYF.